The 23 T cell receptor beta chains reported below all come from one sample, sequenced in a study of shared clonotypes between healthy human individuals. Assay used: immunoSEQ multiplex PCR; TCRdb lists only in-frame clones, some missing. Seen here are 650,000 to 800,000 clones, 55% to 80% observed once, and the top ten hold approximately 1.8%. Sequenced material: memory CD4+ T cells sorted from blood. This sample's subset: CD45RA-negative fraction. The receptors here all came from a woman aged 30 to 39 in good health.

This sequence joins TRBV6-5 and TRBJ2-7; D gene ambiguous. The CDR3 totals 15 residues. Trimming stripped 0 bases from V and 3 bases from J, with 12 bases between. Germline lookup yields CDR1 MNHEY and CDR2 SVGAGI. The CDR3 loop is CASSYSRWAVYEQYF. CDR3 nucleotides: TGTGCCAGCAGTTACTCGAGGTGGGCAGTCTACGAGCAGTACTTC.

The chain employs TRBV5-1 and TRBJ2-5; TRBD1 agrees at 7 bases. Germline values: CDR1 SGHRS, CDR2 YFSETQ. This CDR3 contains 15 residues. The J segment lost 2 bases and the V segment lost 7 bases, leaving 11 bases of the junction unmatched. CDR3 amino acids: CASAYPRQGQETQYF. The CDR3 DNA reads as TGCGCCAGCGCATATCCCAGACAGGGACAAGAGACCCAGTACTTC.

This clone was counted only a few times. At the DNA level, this CDR3 is encoded by other sequences in the same sample as well. The rearrangement links TRBV5-1 to TRBJ1-4; D unclear. V dropped 0 bases and J dropped 8 bases, with 5 bases sitting between them. Germline CDR1 SGHRS, CDR2 YFSETQ. This CDR3 is built from 12 residues. The CDR3 DNA sequence: TGCGCCAGCAGCTTGGCCGGAGAAAAACTGTTTTTT. Residues: CASSLAGEKLFF.

The V gene is TRBV27, the J gene TRBJ2-3; D not resolved. Germline V gene sequence: CDR1 MNHEY, CDR2 SMNVEV (reference sequence). There are 12 residues in the CDR3. Trimming took 5 bases from V and 2 from J, leaving 5 bases between them. The CDR3 DNA reads TGTGCCAGCAGTGGCACCACAGATACGCAGTATTTT. This codes for CASSGTTDTQYF.

Comment on this clone: The sample contains more than one DNA sequence encoding this CDR3. The V and J genes are TRBV5-1 and TRBJ1-1; 7 bases are a match to TRBD1. J gave up 1 base and V 0 bases, and 0 bases lay outside the gene matches. This CDR3 region has 14 residues. Germline assignment: CDR1 SGHRS and CDR2 YFSETQ. CDR3 sequence: CASSLEGANTEAFF. CDR3 in DNA: TGCGCCAGCAGCTTGGAGGGGGCGAACACTGAAGCTTTCTTT.

This chain links TRBV27 with TRBJ2-2; D gene ambiguous. Germline CDR1 MNHEY, CDR2 SMNVEV (reference sequence). Trimming stripped 5 bases from V and 0 bases from J, with 7 bases between. There are 14 residues in the CDR3. CDR3 sequence reads: CASSLYTNTGELFF. CDR3 in DNA: TGTGCCAGCAGTCTATACACGAACACCGGGGAGCTGTTTTTT.

Only a few counts were recorded for this clone. This chain joins TRBV18 and TRBJ1-5; 7 nucleotides align to TRBD1. The junction had 7 bases not matched to a gene; V was cut back by 5 bases and J by 6 bases. The germline V gene encodes CDR1 KGHSH and CDR2 LQKENI. The CDR3 has 14 residues. The DNA of the CDR3 is TGTGCCAGCTCATATACAGGGGAAGTTCAGCCCCAGCATTTT. It yields the protein CASSYTGEVQPQHF.

The chain joins TRBV29-1 to TRBJ1-5; unclear D gene. The length of the CDR3 is 13 residues. CDR1 and CDR2 from the germline V gene are SQVTM and ANQGSEA. The V and J ends lost 6 bases and 0 bases respectively, with 9 bases between them. The CDR3 here is CSVRGDSNQPQHF. DNA of the CDR3: TGCAGCGTCCGCGGGGATAGCAATCAGCCCCAGCATTTT.

The sample holds one count of this clone. The chain is built from TRBV25-1 and TRBJ2-1; maybe TRBD2 (5 bases). The CDR3 is 18 amino acids. The germline V gene has CDR1 MGHDK and CDR2 SYGVNS. Trimming took 0 bases from V and 0 from J, leaving 15 bases between them. The CDR3 sequence: CASSEYVGSGSSYNEQFF. In DNA, the CDR3 is TGTGCCAGCAGTGAATATGTAGGGAGTGGGAGCTCCTACAATGAGCAGTTCTTC.

The rearrangement joins TRBV10-2 to TRBJ2-2; TRBD1 might be the D (6 bases). Germline V CDR1 and CDR2: WSHSY, SAAADI. The CDR3 is made up of 12 amino acids. Between the trimmed V and J ends, which lost 8 bases and 4 bases, there was a span of 8 bases. The CDR3 protein is CASGRGTGELFF. The CDR3 DNA follows: TGCGCCAGCGGCAGGGGCACCGGGGAGCTGTTTTTT.

The CDR3 loop is CASSFSITTDTQYF. The CDR3 coding sequence is TGTGCCAGCAGTTTTTCAATTACAACAGATACGCAGTATTTT. This chain joins TRBV27 and TRBJ2-3; D call uncertain. There are 14 residues in the CDR3. V was clipped by 3 bases and J by 3 bases, with 10 bases between them. CDR1 is MNHEY, CDR2 SMNVEV, per germline (reference sequence).

This clone was observed a few times. The chain combines TRBV5-1 with TRBJ2-5, with a tentative D call TRBD1 (6 bases). V dropped 2 bases and J dropped 2 bases, with 19 bases sitting between them. The CDR3 contains 17 residues. The V gene's germline CDR1 is SGHRS and CDR2 YFSETQ. Written as DNA, the CDR3 is TGCGCCAGCAGCTTACCCTCGACAGGTTTGGGACAAGAGACCCAGTACTTC. This gives the protein CASSLPSTGLGQETQYF.

This chain connects TRBV18 to TRBJ2-7, with D perhaps matching TRBD1 (6 bases). Trimming left V 6 bases short and J 6 bases short, with 18 bases between. The germline CDR1 and CDR2 sequences are KGHSH and LQKENI. The CDR3 covers 14 residues. CDR3 in DNA: TGTGCCAGCTCTCTGTCCCCTTTAGGGGGCGAGCAGTACTTC. It translates to CASSLSPLGGEQYF.

This chain links TRBV28 with TRBJ1-5, with D unresolved. The CDR3 extends over 12 amino acids. CDR1 is MDHEN, CDR2 SYDVKM, per germline. V gave up 8 bases and J gave up 9 bases, with 14 bases separating them. The CDR3 here is CASAITEGPQHF. The CDR3 nucleotides read TGTGCCAGCGCCATAACTGAGGGGCCCCAGCATTTT. Supplemented by reference TRBV28 and TRBJ1-5, the full variable domain reads DVKVTQSSRYLVKRTGEKVFLECVQDMDHENMFWYRQDPGLGLRLIYFSYDVKMKEKGDIPEGYSVSREKKERFSLILESASTNQTSMYLCASAITEGPQHFGDGTRLSIL.

V and J are TRBV7-6 and TRBJ2-5, with D perhaps being TRBD1 or TRBD2 (5 bases each). CDR3 size: 16 residues. Germline V gene lookup returns CDR1 SGHVS and CDR2 FNYEAQ. Trimming took off 1 base at V and 6 bases at J, with 18 bases between the two ends. The CDR3 nucleotides read TGTGCCAGCAGCTTAGGGGGGATGGGGATTCAAAAGACCCAGTACTTC. Translating it yields CASSLGGMGIQKTQYF. Full variable domain (remainder filled in from reference TRBV7-6 and TRBJ2-5): GAGVSQSPRYKVTKRGQDVALRCDPISGHVSLYWYRQALGQGPEFLTYFNYEAQQDKSGLPNDRFSAERPEGSISTLTIQRTEQRDSAMYRCASSLGGMGIQKTQYFGPGTRLLVL.

This clone has only one observation. The chain links TRBV7-9 to TRBJ1-3; 7 nucleotides align to TRBD1. The CDR3 sequence is 17 residues long. CDR1 and CDR2 from the germline V gene are SEHNR and FQNEAQ (reference sequence). V lost 3 bases, J lost 0 bases, and 8 bases stayed unmatched. The CDR3 bases are TGTGCCAGCAGCTTGTATGAGGGGGCCCTCTCTGGAAACACCATATATTTT. Protein product: CASSLYEGALSGNTIYF.

The gene calls are TRBV25-1 and TRBJ2-1; 12 positions agree with TRBD1. Per the germline V gene, CDR1 is MGHDK and CDR2 is SYGVNS. V gave up 6 bases and J gave up 7 bases; unmatched junction bases: 13. This CDR3 has 17 residues. CDR3 in DNA: TGTGCCAGCAGCGAAATCGTGGGACAGGGGGCGAGTAATGAGCAGTTCTTC. This sequence encodes CASSEIVGQGASNEQFF.

This clone has a handful of counts. The rearrangement uses TRBV2 and TRBJ2-5; the D gene is possibly TRBD1 (5 bases). The CDR3 is 13 amino acids. The ends were cut back, 7 bases at V and 2 bases at J, with 11 bases in the middle. Germline V gene sequence: CDR1 SNHLY, CDR2 FYNNEI. The DNA for the CDR3 is TGTGCCAGCATACGACAGATACAAGAGACCCAGTACTTC. This gives the protein CASIRQIQETQYF.

This clone was seen a single time. The V call is TRBV27, the J call TRBJ2-7; 15 positions agree with TRBD2. J lost 9 bases, V lost 5 bases, and 8 bases had no gene match. Germline CDR1 reads MNHEY; CDR2 reads SMNVEV (reference sequence). This CDR3 comprises 15 residues. The chain's CDR3 is CASSPGTSGRRGQYF. Written as DNA, the CDR3 is TGTGCCAGCAGTCCGGGGACTAGCGGGAGGAGGGGGCAGTACTTC.

This chain connects TRBV11-3 to TRBJ2-7; perhaps TRBD2 as D (6 bases). The CDR3 sequence is 13 residues long. With 5 bases removed from V and 1 base from J, the gap between germline ends came to 9 bases. Germline V gene lookup returns CDR1 SGHNT and CDR2 YENEEA. The CDR3 sequence is CASSVGGSYEQYF. CDR3 nucleotide sequence: TGTGCCAGCAGCGTCGGGGGATCCTACGAGCAGTACTTC.

The V gene is TRBV4-1, the J gene TRBJ1-4; the match to TRBD1 covers 8 bases. Germline loops: CDR1 MGHRA, CDR2 YSYEKL. The V and J ends lost 0 bases and 7 bases, in that order; junction bases with no gene match: 4. The CDR3 sequence is 15 residues long. The CDR3 DNA reads TGCGCCAGCAGCCAAGATCCCCAGGGGGCTGAAAAACTGTTTTTT. The encoded protein is CASSQDPQGAEKLFF.

The V gene is TRBV29-1, the J gene TRBJ2-5, with 8 bases lining up with TRBD2. The CDR3 contains 13 residues. Germline CDR1 SQVTM, CDR2 ANQGSEA. V lost 6 bases, J lost 5 bases, and 8 bases stayed unmatched. CDR3 nucleotide sequence: TGCAGCGTCCATATAGCGGGATTGGAGACCCAGTACTTC. Its translation is CSVHIAGLETQYF. Drawing the rest from reference TRBV29-1 and TRBJ2-5, the complete variable domain is SAVISQKPSRDICQRGTSLTIQCQVDSQVTMMFWYRQQPGQSLTLIATANQGSEATYESGFVIDKFPISRPNLTFSTLTVSNMSPEDSSIYLCSVHIAGLETQYFGPGTRLLVL.

The V and J genes are TRBV7-8 and TRBJ2-2; the D is unclear. Trimming removed 0 bases at V and 7 bases at J, with 12 bases between. CDR1 is SGHVS and CDR2 is FQNEAQ in the germline V gene. The CDR3 consists of 15 residues. The CDR3 spells CASSLAVVTFGELFF. The CDR3 nucleotides are TGTGCCAGCAGCTTAGCCGTCGTTACCTTCGGGGAGCTGTTTTTT.